This T cell receptor beta chain appears in the sequencing data of a study of shared clonotypes between healthy human individuals. Study-level points and caveats: It was expected that sequencing depth would affect clonotype sharing among donors.

Here immunoSEQ multiplex PCR was the method, and the copy in TCRdb shows in-frame clones only, minus some. The sample holds roughly 2.2 million clones, 92% seen once. In this sample, this clone turned up once. No antigen is known for it. This sequence was found in a young man in good health. Some clones in this sample may be carry-over from other donors' samples. Input material: naive CD4+ T cells from PBMCs. Subset reported: CD45RA+ positively selected.

The CDR3 bases are TGTGCCAGCAGTCCGTTGGGACTAGCGGCTCAAGAGACCCAGTACTTC. It specifies CASSPLGLAAQETQYF. This chain links TRBV28 with TRBJ2-5, with 11 bases matching TRBD2. The CDR3 has 16 amino acids. Germline loops: CDR1 MDHEN, CDR2 SYDVKM. Trimming took 5 bases from V and 2 from J; bases not matched to a gene: 7. The full variable domain, in which reference TRBV28 and TRBJ2-5 provide the parts outside the CDR3, is DVKVTQSSRYLVKRTGEKVFLECVQDMDHENMFWYRQDPGLGLRLIYFSYDVKMKEKGDIPEGYSVSREKKERFSLILESASTNQTSMYLCASSPLGLAAQETQYFGPGTRLLVL.